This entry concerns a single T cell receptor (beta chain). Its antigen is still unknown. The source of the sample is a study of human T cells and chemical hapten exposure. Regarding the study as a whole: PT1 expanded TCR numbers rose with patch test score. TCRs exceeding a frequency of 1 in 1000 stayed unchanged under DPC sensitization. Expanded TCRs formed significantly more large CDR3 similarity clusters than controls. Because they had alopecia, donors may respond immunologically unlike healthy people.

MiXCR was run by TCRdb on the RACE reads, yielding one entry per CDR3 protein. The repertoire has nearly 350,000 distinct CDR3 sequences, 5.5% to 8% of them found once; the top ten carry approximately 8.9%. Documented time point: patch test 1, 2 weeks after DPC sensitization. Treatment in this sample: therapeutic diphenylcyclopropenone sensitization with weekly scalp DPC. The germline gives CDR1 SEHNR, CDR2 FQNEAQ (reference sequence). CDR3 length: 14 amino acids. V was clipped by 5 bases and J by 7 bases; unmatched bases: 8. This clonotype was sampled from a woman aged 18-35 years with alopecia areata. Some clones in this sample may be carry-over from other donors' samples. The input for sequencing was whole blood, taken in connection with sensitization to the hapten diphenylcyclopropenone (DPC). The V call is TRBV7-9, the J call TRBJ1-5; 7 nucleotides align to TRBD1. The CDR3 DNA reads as TGTGCCAGCAGCATATCCGGGACAGCCCAGCCCCAGCATTTT. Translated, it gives CASSISGTAQPQHF.